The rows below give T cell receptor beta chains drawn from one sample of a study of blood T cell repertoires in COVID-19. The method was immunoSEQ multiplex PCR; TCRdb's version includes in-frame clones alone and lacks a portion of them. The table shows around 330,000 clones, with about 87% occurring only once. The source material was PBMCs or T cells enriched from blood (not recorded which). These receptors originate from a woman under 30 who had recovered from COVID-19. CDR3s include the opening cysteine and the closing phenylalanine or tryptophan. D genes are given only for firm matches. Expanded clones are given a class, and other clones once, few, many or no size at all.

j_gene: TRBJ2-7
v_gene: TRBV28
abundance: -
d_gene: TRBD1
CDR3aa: CASSLSLWTGGKDEQYF
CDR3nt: TGTGCCAGCAGTTTATCTCTTTGGACAGGGGGCAAGGACGAGCAGTACTTC

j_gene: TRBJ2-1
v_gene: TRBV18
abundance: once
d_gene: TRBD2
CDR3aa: CASSPRLAGNNEQFF
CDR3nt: TGTGCCAGCTCACCACGGCTAGCGGGAAACAATGAGCAGTTCTTC

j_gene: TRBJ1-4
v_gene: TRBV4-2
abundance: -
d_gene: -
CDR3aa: CASSPGVVDEKLFF
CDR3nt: TGTGCCAGCAGCCCGGGTGTTGTGGATGAAAAACTGTTTTTT

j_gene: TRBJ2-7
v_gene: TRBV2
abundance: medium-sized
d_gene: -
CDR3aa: CASRELSSYEQYF
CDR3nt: TGTGCCAGCAGGGAGTTATCCTCCTACGAGCAGTACTTC

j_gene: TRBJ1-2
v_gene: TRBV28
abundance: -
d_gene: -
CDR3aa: CASSVAGVGYTF
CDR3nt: TGTGCCAGCAGCGTAGCAGGGGTTGGCTACACCTTC

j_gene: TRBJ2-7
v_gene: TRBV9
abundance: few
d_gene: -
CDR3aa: CASSGGTYSYEQYF
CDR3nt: TGTGCCAGCAGTGGCGGGACGTATTCCTACGAGCAGTACTTC

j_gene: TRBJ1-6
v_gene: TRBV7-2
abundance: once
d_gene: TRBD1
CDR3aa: CASSRDRGLSSPLHF
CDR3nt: TGTGCCAGCAGCCGGGACAGGGGGCTGAGTTCACCCCTCCACTTT

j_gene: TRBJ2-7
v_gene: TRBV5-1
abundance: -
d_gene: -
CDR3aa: CASSLDPTSYEQYF
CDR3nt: TGCGCCAGCAGCTTGGATCCTACCTCCTACGAGCAGTACTTC

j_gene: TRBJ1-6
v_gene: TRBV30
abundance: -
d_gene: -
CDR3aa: CAWRQQHGSPLHF
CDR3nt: TGTGCCTGGAGACAGCAGCACGGTTCACCCCTCCACTTT

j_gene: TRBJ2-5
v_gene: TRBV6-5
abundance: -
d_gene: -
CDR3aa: CASRITGRETQYF
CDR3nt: TGTGCCAGCAGGATCACAGGGCGGGAGACCCAGTACTTC

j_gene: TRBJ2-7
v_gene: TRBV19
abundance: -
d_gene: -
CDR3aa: CASSYGQVYEQYF
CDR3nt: TGTGCCAGTAGTTACGGCCAGGTCTACGAGCAGTACTTC

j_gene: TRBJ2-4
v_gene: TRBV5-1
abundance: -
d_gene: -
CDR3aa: CASSLGVKNIQYF
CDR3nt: TGCGCCAGCAGCTTGGGAGTCAAAAACATTCAGTACTTC

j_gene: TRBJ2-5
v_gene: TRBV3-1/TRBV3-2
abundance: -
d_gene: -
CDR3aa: CASSPPQGETQYF
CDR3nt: TGTGCCAGCAGCCCCCCCCAGGGGGAGACCCAGTACTTC

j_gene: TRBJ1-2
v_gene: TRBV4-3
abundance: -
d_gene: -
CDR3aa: CASSQDPGYQSYGYTF
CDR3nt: TGCGCCAGCAGCCAAGATCCGGGGTATCAGAGCTATGGCTACACCTTC

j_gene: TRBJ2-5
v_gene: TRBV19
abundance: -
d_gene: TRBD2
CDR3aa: CASSINGHVGLASRETQYF
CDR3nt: TGTGCCAGTAGTATCAATGGACACGTCGGACTAGCGAGCAGGGAGACCCAGTACTTC

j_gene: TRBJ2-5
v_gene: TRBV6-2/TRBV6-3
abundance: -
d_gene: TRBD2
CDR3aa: CASSPPLAEQETQYF
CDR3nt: TGTGCCAGCAGTCCCCCCCTAGCGGAGCAAGAGACCCAGTACTTC

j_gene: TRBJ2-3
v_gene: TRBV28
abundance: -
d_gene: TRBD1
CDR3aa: CASSLTGDKTDTQYF
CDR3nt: TGTGCCAGCAGTTTAACAGGGGATAAAACAGATACGCAGTATTTT

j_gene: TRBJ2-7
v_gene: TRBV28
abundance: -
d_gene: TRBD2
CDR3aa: CASSFSSGGTYEQYF
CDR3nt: TGTGCCAGCAGTTTTTCTAGCGGGGGGACCTACGAGCAGTACTTC

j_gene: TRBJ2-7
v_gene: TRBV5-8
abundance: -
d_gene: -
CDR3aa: CASSLVGPAPGEQYF
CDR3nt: TGTGCCAGCAGCTTGGTTGGGCCAGCTCCCGGCGAGCAGTACTTC

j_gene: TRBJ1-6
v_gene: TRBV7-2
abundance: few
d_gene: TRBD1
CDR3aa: CASSLAGPGQSNSPLHF
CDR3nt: TGTGCCAGCAGCTTAGCTGGTCCGGGACAGTCGAATTCACCCCTCCACTTT